This T cell receptor beta chain was sequenced in a study of blood T cell repertoires in COVID-19. Overall study context: Researchers got acute and convalescent COVID-19 samples from the United States, Italy and Spain. T cells, B-cell-depleted T cells, or PBMCs supplied cDNA or gDNA.

Authors' methods: Amplification with reference gene primers provided the estimates of nucleated cell counts. Measured with immunoSEQ multiplex PCR; TCRdb has only the in-frame clones, and not every one. V and J calls and clone size are as listed in that table; D and trimming were resolved from the DNA. There are over 30,000 clones in the sample; 75% to 90% occur only once, and around 10% lies in the top ten. There are 15 residues in the CDR3. The ends lost 4 bases at V and 1 base at J; junction bases unmatched: 5. The V gene's germline CDR1 is MGHRA and CDR2 YSYEKL. The sequence was obtained from an older man with active COVID-19. The rearrangement uses TRBV4-1 and TRBJ2-7; 9 nucleotides agree with TRBD1. Sequencing used peripheral blood. CDR3 nucleotide sequence: TGCGCCAGCAGCCTAGAGACAGGGGGTTCCTACGAGCAGTACTTC. Protein sequence: CASSLETGGSYEQYF.